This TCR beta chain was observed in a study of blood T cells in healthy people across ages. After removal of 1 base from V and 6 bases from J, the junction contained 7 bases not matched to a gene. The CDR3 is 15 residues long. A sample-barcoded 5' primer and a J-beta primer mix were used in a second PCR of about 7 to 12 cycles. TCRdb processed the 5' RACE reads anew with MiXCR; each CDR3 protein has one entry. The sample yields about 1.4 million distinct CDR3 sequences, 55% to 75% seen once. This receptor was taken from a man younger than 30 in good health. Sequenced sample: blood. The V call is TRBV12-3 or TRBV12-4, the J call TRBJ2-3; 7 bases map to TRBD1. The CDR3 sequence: CASSLDRGSLDTQYF. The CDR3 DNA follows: TGTGCCAGCAGTTTAGACAGGGGATCATTGGATACGCAGTATTTT.